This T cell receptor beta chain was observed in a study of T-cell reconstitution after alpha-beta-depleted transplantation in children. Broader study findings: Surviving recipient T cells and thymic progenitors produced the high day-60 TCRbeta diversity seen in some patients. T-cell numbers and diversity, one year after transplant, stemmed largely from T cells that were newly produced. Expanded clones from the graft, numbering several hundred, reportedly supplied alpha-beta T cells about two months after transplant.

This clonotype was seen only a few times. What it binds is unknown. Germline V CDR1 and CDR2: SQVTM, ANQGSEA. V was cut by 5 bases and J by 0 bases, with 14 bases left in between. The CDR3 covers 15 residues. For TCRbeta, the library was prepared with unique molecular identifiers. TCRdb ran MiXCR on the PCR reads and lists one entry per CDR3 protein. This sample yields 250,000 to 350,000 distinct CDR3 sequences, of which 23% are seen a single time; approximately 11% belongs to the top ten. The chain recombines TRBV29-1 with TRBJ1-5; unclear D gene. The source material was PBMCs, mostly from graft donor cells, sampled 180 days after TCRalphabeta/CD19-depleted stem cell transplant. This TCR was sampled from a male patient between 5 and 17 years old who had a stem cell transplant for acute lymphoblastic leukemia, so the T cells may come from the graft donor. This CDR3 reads CSVPQNEYSNQPQHF. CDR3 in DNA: TGCAGCGTTCCCCAGAACGAATATAGCAATCAGCCCCAGCATTTT.